This T cell receptor (beta chain) originates from a study of OX40 agonist ivuxolimab in advanced cancers. Study-level points and caveats: Researchers report that CD8+ T cells had, on average, more expanded clones than CD4+.

Regarding this clone: Its matching antigen is unknown.

CDR1 MNHEY and CDR2 SMNVEV come from the germline V gene (reference sequence). V shed 5 bases and J 3 bases; nucleotides not matched to a gene: 11. This CDR3 is built from 16 residues. This table comes from immunoSEQ multiplex PCR, and its TCRdb copy is limited to in-frame clones, with some not included. The table has 94,000 or so clones, around 84% seen once. The TCR comes from an adult with an advanced solid tumor such as melanoma, head and neck, liver or kidney cancer. The chain employs TRBV27 and TRBJ2-5; TRBD1 aligns across 8 bases. The input for sequencing was CD4+ or CD8+ T cells sorted from blood, taken in a trial of the OX40 agonist ivuxolimab. For the CDR3, the DNA is TGTGCCAGCAGTCCTCCTGGACAGGGAGGAGAAGAGACCCAGTACTTC. Translated, it gives CASSPPGQGGEETQYF.